The sequence of this T cell receptor beta chain was determined in a study of cytomegalovirus exposure and HLA in healthy donors. Across the whole study: Drawn from HLA-typed donors, 83 million or so unique TCRs were held in an early data release. The study's findings and limits: One later analysis reportedly identified an Asian-associated ancestry cluster that showed fewer N-insertions than the approximately 700-donor mean. Follow-up analysis later connected one missense variant in DCLRE1C with trimming of TCR beta V- and J-genes. Based on reports, TCR beta sequences accurately predicted HLA-A and HLA-B alleles for most subjects.

To note about this clone: Its target is not known.

Researchers ran the PCR with 60 Vbeta and 13 Jbeta primers. The method was immunoSEQ multiplex PCR; TCRdb's version includes in-frame clones alone and lacks a portion of them. In the table there are fewer than 150,000 clones, 77% of which are singletons. The CDR3 totals 15 residues. The sample comprised PBMCs. This clonotype was sampled from a human donor in good health. V usage is TRBV21-1 and J usage is TRBJ1-1; TRBD1 is the table's D call and was not checked against the DNA. TRBV21-1 has pseudogene status. The CDR3 coding sequence is TGTGCCAGCAGCAGGGACAGGGAAGGGAGCACTGAAGCTTTCTTT. This codes for CASSRDREGSTEAFF.